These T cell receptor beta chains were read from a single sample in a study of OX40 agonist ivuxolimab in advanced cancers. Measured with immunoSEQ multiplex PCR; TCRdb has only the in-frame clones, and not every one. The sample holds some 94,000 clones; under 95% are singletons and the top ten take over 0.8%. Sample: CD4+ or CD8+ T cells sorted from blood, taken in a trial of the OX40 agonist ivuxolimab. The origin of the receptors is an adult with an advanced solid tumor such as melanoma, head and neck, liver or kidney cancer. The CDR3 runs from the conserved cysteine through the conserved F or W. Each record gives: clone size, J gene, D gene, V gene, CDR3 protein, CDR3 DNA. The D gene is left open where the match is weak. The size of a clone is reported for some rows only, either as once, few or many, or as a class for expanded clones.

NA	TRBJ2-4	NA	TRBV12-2	CASRYRVLGGIQYF	TGTGCAAGTCGCTACAGGGTTTTGGGCGGCATTCAGTACTTC
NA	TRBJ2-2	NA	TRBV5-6	CASSPGLHPLNTGELFF	TGTGCCAGCAGCCCCGGACTCCATCCTCTAAACACCGGGGAGCTGTTTTTT
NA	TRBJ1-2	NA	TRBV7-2	CASSLEGSNYGYTF	TGTGCCAGCAGCTTAGAAGGCAGTAACTATGGCTACACCTTC
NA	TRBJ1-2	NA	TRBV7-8	CASSLAWQYNYGYTF	TGTGCCAGCAGCTTAGCGTGGCAGTACAATTATGGCTACACCTTC
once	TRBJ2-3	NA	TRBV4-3	CASSQEQAFGADTQYF	TGCGCCAGCAGCCAAGAGCAGGCTTTCGGAGCAGATACGCAGTATTTT
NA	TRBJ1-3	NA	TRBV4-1	CASSQRTVGNTIYF	TGCGCCAGCAGCCAAAGAACCGTTGGAAACACCATATATTTT
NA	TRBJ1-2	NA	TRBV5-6	CASSPPLESYGYTF	TGTGCCAGCAGCCCCCCCTTGGAGTCCTATGGCTACACCTTC
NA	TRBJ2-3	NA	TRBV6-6	CASYRRDTDTQYF	TGTGCCAGCTATCGGAGGGACACAGATACGCAGTATTTT
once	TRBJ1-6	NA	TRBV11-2	CASSLEQGVYNSPLHF	TGTGCCAGCAGCTTAGAACAGGGCGTTTATAATTCACCCCTCCACTTT
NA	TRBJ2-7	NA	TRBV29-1	CSVEDLGTRDYEQYF	TGCAGCGTTGAAGATCTAGGGACACGAGACTACGAGCAGTACTTC
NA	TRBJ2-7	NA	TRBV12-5	CASVKDSVFYEQYF	TGTGCTAGTGTCAAGGACAGCGTCTTCTACGAGCAGTACTTC
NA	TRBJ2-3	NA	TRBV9	CASSAGVVTDTQYF	TGTGCCAGCAGCGCCGGGGTAGTGACAGATACGCAGTATTTT
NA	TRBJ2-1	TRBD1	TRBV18	CASSPGQGHNEQFF	TGTGCCAGCTCACCCGGACAGGGCCACAATGAGCAGTTCTTC
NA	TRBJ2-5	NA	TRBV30	CAWIGDQETQYF	TGTGCCTGGATTGGGGACCAAGAGACCCAGTACTTC
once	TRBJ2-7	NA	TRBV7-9	CASSPGDLWSRRYEQYF	TGTGCCAGCAGCCCCGGGGACTTGTGGTCTAGGCGCTACGAGCAGTACTTC
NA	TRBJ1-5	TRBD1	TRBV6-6	CASSRQGAEPQHF	TGTGCCAGCAGCCGACAGGGGGCAGAGCCCCAGCATTTT
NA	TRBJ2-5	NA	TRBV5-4	CASSLAGYQETQYF	TGTGCCAGCAGCTTGGCCGGGTACCAAGAGACCCAGTACTTC
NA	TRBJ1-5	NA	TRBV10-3	CAISDSGNRQPQHF	TGTGCCATCAGTGATTCAGGGAACCGGCAGCCCCAGCATTTT
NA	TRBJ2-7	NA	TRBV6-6	CASSPGLTTYEQYF	TGTGCCAGCAGTCCGGGACTCACAACCTACGAGCAGTACTTC
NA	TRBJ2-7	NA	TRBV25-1	CASSWGDGTKYF	NA
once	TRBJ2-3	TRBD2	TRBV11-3	CASSLRRAGLGDTQYF	TGTGCCAGCAGCTTACGGAGAGCGGGGTTGGGGGATACGCAGTATTTT
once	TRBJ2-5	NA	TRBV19	CASSIGRRETQYF	TGTGCCAGTAGTATAGGCCGGCGAGAGACCCAGTACTTC
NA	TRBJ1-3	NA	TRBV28	CASSLGGRSPAYF	TGTGCCAGCAGTTTGGGGGGCCGGAGCCCAGCGTATTTT
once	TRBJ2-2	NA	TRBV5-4	CASSLDGTGELFF	TGTGCCAGCAGCTTGGACGGGACCGGGGAGCTGTTTTTT
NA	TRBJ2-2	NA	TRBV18	CASSPSSQGGTGELFF	TGTGCCAGCTCACCCTCGTCCCAGGGAGGCACCGGGGAGCTGTTTTTT
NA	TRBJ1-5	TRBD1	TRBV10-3	CAISDGSGQLGNQPQHF	TGTGCCATCAGCGATGGCTCGGGACAGCTTGGCAATCAGCCCCAGCATTTT
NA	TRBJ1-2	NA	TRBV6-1	CASRLRDPRDYGYTF	TGTGCCAGCAGACTCCGGGACCCGAGGGACTATGGCTACACCTTC
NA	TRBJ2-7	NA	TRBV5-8	CASSSFGEQYF	TGTGCCAGCAGCTCCTTCGGGGAGCAGTACTTC
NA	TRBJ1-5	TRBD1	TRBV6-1	CASRPTGHRPQHF	TGTGCCAGCAGGCCGACAGGGCACCGGCCCCAGCATTTT
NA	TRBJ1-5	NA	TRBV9	CASSPWGGYNQPQHF	TGTGCCAGCAGCCCATGGGGGGGTTATAATCAGCCCCAGCATTTT
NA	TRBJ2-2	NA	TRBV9	CASSVEMQAGELFF	TGTGCCAGCAGCGTAGAGATGCAAGCTGGGGAGCTGTTTTTT
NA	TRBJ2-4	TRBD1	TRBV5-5	CASSRSQGAIENIQYF	TGTGCCAGCAGCCGGAGTCAGGGGGCGATCGAAAACATTCAGTACTTC
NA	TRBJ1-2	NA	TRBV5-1	CASSTSGPSNYGYTF	TGCGCCAGCAGCACCTCAGGACCTTCTAACTATGGCTACACCTTC
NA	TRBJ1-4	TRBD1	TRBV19	CASSISGGREKLFF	TGTGCCAGTAGTATATCAGGGGGCAGGGAAAAACTGTTTTTT
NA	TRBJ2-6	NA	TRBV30	CAWSIGVANVLTF	TGTGCCTGGAGTATAGGCGTTGCCAACGTCCTGACTTTC
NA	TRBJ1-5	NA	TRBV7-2	CASSPRAGTDQPQHF	TGTGCCAGCAGCCCGAGGGCAGGGACGGATCAGCCCCAGCATTTT
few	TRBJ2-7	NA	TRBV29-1	CTRPGRFVDEQYF	TGCACCCGTCCGGGGCGGTTCGTCGACGAGCAGTACTTC
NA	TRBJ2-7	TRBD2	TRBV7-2	CASSLAIPTSGRSYEQYF	TGTGCCAGCAGCTTAGCGATCCCGACTAGCGGGCGCTCCTACGAGCAGTACTTC
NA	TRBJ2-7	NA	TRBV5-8	CASSLVGSYEQYF	TGTGCCAGCAGCCTTGTGGGGTCTTACGAGCAGTACTTC
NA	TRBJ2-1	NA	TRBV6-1	CASRLEAQQYNEQFF	TGTGCCAGCAGACTCGAGGCACAGCAGTACAATGAGCAGTTCTTC
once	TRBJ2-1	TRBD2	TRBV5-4	CASSLELAGGFVRSYNEQFF	TGTGCCAGCAGCTTGGAACTAGCGGGAGGGTTTGTACGCTCCTACAATGAGCAGTTCTTC
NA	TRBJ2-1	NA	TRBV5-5	CASSKTPGTADYNEQFF	TGTGCCAGCAGTAAGACCCCGGGCACAGCGGACTACAATGAGCAGTTCTTC
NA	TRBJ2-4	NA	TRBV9	CASSGDAKNIQYF	TGTGCCAGCAGTGGAGACGCCAAAAACATTCAGTACTTC
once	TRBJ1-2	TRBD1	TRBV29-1	CSVVRGPGTGANYGYTF	TGCAGCGTTGTCCGGGGGCCCGGGACAGGGGCGAACTATGGCTACACCTTC
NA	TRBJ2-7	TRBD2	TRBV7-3	CASSAAGGSHEQYF	TGTGCCAGCAGCGCAGCGGGAGGGTCCCACGAGCAGTACTTC
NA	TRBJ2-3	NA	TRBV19	CASTQYLNADTQYF	TGTGCCAGTACCCAGTACCTAAATGCGGATACGCAGTATTTT
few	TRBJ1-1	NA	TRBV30	CAWKLPYTEAFF	TGTGCCTGGAAACTTCCGTACACTGAAGCTTTCTTT
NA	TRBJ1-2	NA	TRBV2	CASSEGANYGYTF	TGTGCCAGCAGTGAGGGTGCTAACTATGGCTACACCTTC
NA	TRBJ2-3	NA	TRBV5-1	CASSAAPASSTDTQYF	TGCGCCAGCAGCGCGGCCCCCGCTAGCTCAACAGATACGCAGTATTTT
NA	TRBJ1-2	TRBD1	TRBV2	CASRRDRVQHGYTF	TGTGCCAGCAGAAGGGACAGGGTTCAGCATGGCTACACCTTC
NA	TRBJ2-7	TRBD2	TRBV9	CASSVGAGTGEQYF	TGTGCCAGCAGCGTAGGAGCGGGGACGGGAGAGCAGTACTTC
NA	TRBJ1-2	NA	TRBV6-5	CASSYSRTGGYTF	TGTGCCAGCAGTTACTCTAGGACTGGGGGCTACACCTTC
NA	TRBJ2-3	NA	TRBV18	CASSPLGGDTQYF	TGTGCCAGCTCACCACTGGGGGGAGATACGCAGTATTTT
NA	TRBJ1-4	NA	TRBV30	CAWTPLGVATNEKLFF	TGTGCCTGGACCCCACTCGGGGTTGCAACTAATGAAAAACTGTTTTTT